This T cell receptor beta chain was sequenced for a study of beta chain features in type 1 diabetes. Study-wide findings and caveats: The naive, central memory and Treg TCRB repertoires looked more alike in patients than they did in healthy donors.

There are a few counts of this clone. Its antigen is unknown. Since all of the isolated RNA was reverse transcribed, expressed TCRB transcripts were what got sequenced. Clones were sequenced by immunoSEQ multiplex PCR, and TCRdb holds only the in-frame ones, with some missing. The sample holds 600,000 to 650,000 clones; 15% are singletons and the top ten take around 0.1%. There was one heparinised blood draw per donor, averaging about 100 mL. Sequencing input: naive CD4+ T cells from blood. This receptor was obtained from a man between 18 and 29 years old in good health.

CDR3 in DNA: TGTGCCAGCAGTTTAGGGGCAGGGGGCAGAAACTATGGCTACACCTTC. This encodes CASSLGAGGRNYGYTF. The chain joins TRBV28 to TRBJ1-2, with 8 bases matching TRBD1. The ends lost 2 bases at V and 2 bases at J; junction bases unmatched: 7. The CDR3 covers 16 residues. The V gene's germline CDR1 is MDHEN and CDR2 SYDVKM.